The 13 T cell receptor beta chains below come from one sample, sequenced in a study of OX40 agonist ivuxolimab in advanced cancers. Measured with immunoSEQ multiplex PCR; TCRdb has only the in-frame clones, and not every one. The sample includes 40,000 to 55,000 clones, around 90% of them seen just once. The sample was CD4+ or CD8+ T cells sorted from blood, taken in a trial of the OX40 agonist ivuxolimab. These receptors all come from an adult with an advanced solid tumor such as melanoma, head and neck, liver or kidney cancer.

The chain joins TRBV6-5 to TRBJ2-3, with TRBD1 matching 9 bases. Germline lookup yields CDR1 MNHEY and CDR2 SVGAGI. The CDR3 covers 15 residues. V was pared by 5 bases and J by 1 base, with 4 bases of the junction left unmatched. In DNA, the CDR3 is TGTGCCAGCAGTACCAGGACAGGGGGCACAGATACGCAGTATTTT. Protein: CASSTRTGGTDTQYF.

J is TRBJ2-4 and V is TRBV5-5; perhaps TRBD1 as D (5 bases). This CDR3 spans 17 amino acids. Trimming pared 3 bases from V and 3 bases from J, leaving 19 bases between. Germline CDR1 is SGHKS and CDR2 is YYEKEE (reference sequence). The CDR3 DNA follows: TGTGCCAGCAGCTCAATCGCGGACAACAGAGGCAAAAACATTCAGTACTTC. Residues: CASSSIADNRGKNIQYF.

V usage is TRBV15 and J usage is TRBJ2-7; D gene ambiguous. The CDR3 runs to 15 residues. V gave up 0 bases and J gave up 1 base, with 10 bases separating them. Germline V gene data show CDR1 as LNHNV and CDR2 as YYDKDF (reference sequence). CDR3 sequence: CATSRDPGSSYEQYF. In DNA, the CDR3 is TGTGCCACCAGCAGAGATCCAGGTTCTTCCTACGAGCAGTACTTC.

The rearrangement links TRBV27 to TRBJ2-3, with 8 bases matching TRBD1. The length of the CDR3 is 17 residues. V lost 2 bases, J lost 4 bases, and 11 bases stayed unmatched. Germline loops: CDR1 MNHEY, CDR2 SMNVEV (reference sequence). The DNA for the CDR3 is TGTGCCAGCAGTTTAATCCCAACGGGACAGGTCTCAGATACGCAGTATTTT. Protein product: CASSLIPTGQVSDTQYF.

The CDR3 here is CASSLDRAPSGEQFF. CDR3 bases: TGCGCCAGCAGCTTGGACCGAGCCCCCTCCGGTGAGCAGTTCTTC. The V call is TRBV5-1, the J call TRBJ2-1; D not certain. The CDR3 length is 15 residues. V dropped 0 bases and J dropped 9 bases, with 16 bases sitting between them. Germline-derived CDR1 and CDR2 are SGHRS and YFSETQ.

The CDR3 region is CSVVGTALGYTF. The CDR3, as DNA: TGCAGCGTTGTGGGGACCGCCCTCGGCTACACCTTC. This sequence joins TRBV29-1 and TRBJ1-2; tentative D call: TRBD1 (5 bases). Germline lookup yields CDR1 SQVTM and CDR2 ANQGSEA. The CDR3 has 12 amino acids. With 4 bases removed from V and 8 bases from J, the gap between germline ends came to 14 bases.

The chain's CDR3 is CASSVGAYNEQFF. CDR3 sequence (DNA): TGTGCCAGCAGTGTTGGGGCCTACAATGAGCAGTTCTTC. The chain combines TRBV2 with TRBJ2-1; D unresolved. V lost 4 bases to trimming and J lost 2 bases, with 6 bases between them. This CDR3 is 13 amino acids long. CDR1 and CDR2 from the germline V gene are SNHLY and FYNNEI.

The chain uses TRBV9 and TRBJ2-7; TRBD2 matches at 9 bases. The CDR3 totals 13 residues. The trim removed 7 bases at V and 4 bases at J, leaving 6 bases unmatched. Germline V gives CDR1 SGDLS, CDR2 YYNGEE. This CDR3 is CASGAGGQYEQYF. DNA of the CDR3: TGTGCCAGCGGAGCGGGAGGACAATACGAGCAGTACTTC.

This clone was seen only once. This chain connects TRBV9 to TRBJ2-2; 15 bases line up with TRBD2. The CDR3 loop spans 16 amino acids. Germline CDR1 SGDLS, CDR2 YYNGEE. Trimming at V came to 4 bases and at J to 6 bases, leaving 4 bases not matched to a gene. CDR3 sequence reads: CASSSGLAGGPGELFF. The CDR3 DNA follows: TGTGCCAGCAGCTCAGGACTAGCGGGAGGGCCCGGGGAGCTGTTTTTT.

The chain joins TRBV14 to TRBJ2-7; the D gene is possibly TRBD1 (5 bases). CDR3 length: 14 residues. The V gene lost 4 bases and the J gene lost 5 bases, with 15 bases spanning the gap. Per germline, CDR1 SGHDN and CDR2 FVKESK. The CDR3 loop reads CASSLDTVTHEQYF. As DNA, the CDR3 is TGTGCCAGCAGCCTGGACACCGTAACCCACGAGCAGTACTTC.

The J gene is TRBJ2-7, the V gene TRBV10-3; D gene ambiguous. CDR1 ENHRY and CDR2 SYGVKD come from the germline V gene. Trimming left V 4 bases short and J 4 bases short, with 11 bases between. CDR3 size: 13 residues. CDR3 residues: CAISGNGPYEQYF. CDR3 in DNA: TGTGCCATCAGTGGGAACGGACCGTACGAGCAGTACTTC.

V and J are TRBV30 and TRBJ1-2; a weak D match, TRBD1 (5 bases). The germline gives CDR1 GTSNPN, CDR2 SVGIG (reference sequence). The CDR3 consists of 12 residues. Trimming removed 5 bases from V and 2 bases from J, with 9 bases in between. The CDR3 is CAWGQGNYGYTF. CDR3 sequence (DNA): TGTGCCTGGGGACAAGGAAACTATGGCTACACCTTC.

This chain links TRBV6-1 with TRBJ2-7, with 10 bases aligning to TRBD2. The ends lost 2 bases at V and 4 bases at J; junction bases unmatched: 2. The germline gives CDR1 MNHNS, CDR2 SASEGT. This CDR3 comprises 14 residues. The CDR3 loop reads CASSETSGVYEQYF. CDR3 bases: TGTGCCAGCAGTGAAACTAGCGGGGTATACGAGCAGTACTTC.